These T cell receptor beta chains were read from a single sample in a study of blood T cells in healthy people across ages. TCRdb fed the 5' RACE reads into MiXCR, producing one record per CDR3 protein. The sample contains hundreds of thousands of distinct CDR3 sequences, roughly half of which appear only once. Sequenced input: blood. The receptors were gathered from a woman older than 75 in good health. CDR3s include the opening cysteine and the closing phenylalanine or tryptophan. Each record gives: D gene, clone size, V gene, J gene, CDR3 DNA, CDR3 protein. A D gene is named only where the DNA matches it firmly. The size field is filled for only some rows; it gives once, few, many or a size class.

D: TRBD1; size: many; V: TRBV3-1; J: TRBJ1-4; DNA: TGTGCCAGCAGCGACAGGGGGACTAATGAAAAACTGTTTTTT; CDR3: CASSDRGTNEKLFF
D: -; size: few; V: TRBV5-1; J: TRBJ2-5; DNA: TGCGCCAGCAGCCTCTCGCAACAGTTCCAAGAGACCCAGTACTTC; CDR3: CASSLSQQFQETQYF
D: -; size: -; V: TRBV12-3/TRBV12-4; J: TRBJ1-5; DNA: TGTGCCAGCAGTTTATTGGGGAGCAATCAGCCCCAGCATTTT; CDR3: CASSLLGSNQPQHF
D: TRBD2; size: many; V: TRBV6-2/TRBV6-3; J: TRBJ2-7; DNA: TGTGCCAGCACTCGGACTAGCGGAAACTACGAGCAGTACTTC; CDR3: CASTRTSGNYEQYF
D: -; size: -; V: TRBV4-3; J: TRBJ2-7; DNA: TGCGCCAGCAGCCAAGGGCCCGGGTGGGGTGGATATGAGCAGTACTTC; CDR3: CASSQGPGWGGYEQYF
D: -; size: many; V: TRBV2; J: TRBJ2-7; DNA: TGTGCCAGCAGTGAACAGGGGTCCCTGTACGAGCAGTACTTC; CDR3: CASSEQGSLYEQYF
D: -; size: many; V: TRBV3-1; J: TRBJ2-7; DNA: TGTGCCAGCAGCCAAGCCAGGGGTGTGCACGAGCAGTACTTC; CDR3: CASSQARGVHEQYF
D: -; size: many; V: TRBV11-2; J: TRBJ2-6; DNA: TGTGCCAGCAGCTCCCTCGGAGCTGGGGCCAACGTCCTGACTTTC; CDR3: CASSSLGAGANVLTF
D: TRBD2; size: many; V: TRBV5-1; J: TRBJ2-3; DNA: TGCGCCAGCAGCGGCGGGACTATTACAGATACGCAGTATTTT; CDR3: CASSGGTITDTQYF
D: -; size: few; V: TRBV5-1; J: TRBJ1-1; DNA: TGCGCCAGCAGCTTCCGCGAGAGACGGGCTGAAGCTTTCTTT; CDR3: CASSFRERRAEAFF
D: -; size: many; V: TRBV9; J: TRBJ1-5; DNA: TGTGCCAGCAGCTCCGGGGGGGATCAGCCCCAGCATTTT; CDR3: CASSSGGDQPQHF
D: TRBD1; size: -; V: TRBV9; J: TRBJ2-7; DNA: TGTGCCAGCAGCTACGGGACAGGGTCTTTCTACGAGCAGTACTTC; CDR3: CASSYGTGSFYEQYF
D: -; size: -; V: TRBV27; J: TRBJ2-5; DNA: TGTGCCAGCAACTTCTGGGGGGGGGCGGGTATAGAGACCCAGTACTTC; CDR3: CASNFWGGAGIETQYF
D: -; size: many; V: TRBV29-1; J: TRBJ2-5; DNA: TGCAGCGCTCCCGATGAGAGGCTAGAGACCCAGTACTTC; CDR3: CSAPDERLETQYF
D: TRBD1; size: -; V: TRBV20-1; J: TRBJ1-2; DNA: TGCAGTGCCACTACCGGGACAGCCTATGGCTACACCTTC; CDR3: CSATTGTAYGYTF
D: -; size: -; V: TRBV29-1; J: TRBJ2-1; DNA: TGCAGCGTTACACACGGGGCCTCCTACAATGAGCAGTTCTTC; CDR3: CSVTHGASYNEQFF
D: -; size: -; V: TRBV20-1; J: TRBJ2-2; DNA: TGCAGTGCGCTGAAGGGAGGTTACACCGGGGAGCTGTTTTTT; CDR3: CSALKGGYTGELFF
D: -; size: many; V: TRBV7-2; J: TRBJ2-7; DNA: TGTGCCAGCAGCTCCGCTTACGAGCAGTACTTC; CDR3: CASSSAYEQYF
D: TRBD1; size: few; V: TRBV27; J: TRBJ2-7; DNA: TGTGCCAGCAGTTCCCTAGGGGGACAGAGCTCCTACGAGCAGTACTTC; CDR3: CASSSLGGQSSYEQYF
D: -; size: many; V: TRBV20-1; J: TRBJ2-5; DNA: TGCAGTGCTAGCGGGGGACCACAAGAGACCCAGTACTTC; CDR3: CSASGGPQETQYF
D: TRBD2; size: few; V: TRBV2; J: TRBJ2-3; DNA: TGTGCCAGCAACGGACTAGCGGTCACAGATACGCAGTATTTT; CDR3: CASNGLAVTDTQYF
D: TRBD1; size: -; V: TRBV6-2/TRBV6-3; J: TRBJ2-1; DNA: TGTGCCAGCAGTTACACCGGGGGAGACAGGGGGCGAGACAATGAGCAGTTCTTC; CDR3: CASSYTGGDRGRDNEQFF
D: TRBD2; size: -; V: TRBV5-1; J: TRBJ2-5; DNA: TGCGCCAGCAGCTTGGGAAAACTAGCGGGACTAGAGACCCAGTACTTC; CDR3: CASSLGKLAGLETQYF
D: -; size: few; V: TRBV14; J: TRBJ1-1; DNA: TGTGCCAGCAGCCCCCCAGGGGTTTCCCGAGCTTTCTTT; CDR3: CASSPPGVSRAFF
D: -; size: many; V: TRBV6-1; J: TRBJ2-7; DNA: TGTGCCAGCAAGGGAGTGGGAGAAACCTACGAGCAGTACTTC; CDR3: CASKGVGETYEQYF
D: TRBD2; size: many; V: TRBV20-1; J: TRBJ2-7; DNA: TGCAGTGCTAGGACACCTAGCGGGAGAAGTTCCTACGAGCAGTACTTC; CDR3: CSARTPSGRSSYEQYF
D: -; size: -; V: TRBV6-5; J: TRBJ2-1; DNA: TGTGCCGGCAGTCTACAGGGTGAGCAGTTCTTC; CDR3: CAGSLQGEQFF
D: -; size: many; V: TRBV7-2; J: TRBJ2-5; DNA: TGTGCCAGCCTTCCGCGCGAAAAAGAGACCCAGTACTTC; CDR3: CASLPREKETQYF